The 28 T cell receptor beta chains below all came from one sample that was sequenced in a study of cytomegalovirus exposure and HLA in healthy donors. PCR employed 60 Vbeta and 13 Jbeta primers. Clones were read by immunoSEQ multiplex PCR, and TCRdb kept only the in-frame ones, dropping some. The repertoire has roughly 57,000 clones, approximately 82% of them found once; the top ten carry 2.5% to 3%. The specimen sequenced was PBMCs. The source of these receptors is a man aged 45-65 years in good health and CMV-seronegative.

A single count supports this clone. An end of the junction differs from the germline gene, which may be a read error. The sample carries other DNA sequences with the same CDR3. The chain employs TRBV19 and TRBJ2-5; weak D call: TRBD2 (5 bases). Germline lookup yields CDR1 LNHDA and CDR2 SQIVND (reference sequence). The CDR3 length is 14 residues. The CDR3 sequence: CASSTRVPMETQYF. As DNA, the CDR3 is TGTGCCAGTAGTACGAGGGTCCCGATGGAGACCCAATACTTC.

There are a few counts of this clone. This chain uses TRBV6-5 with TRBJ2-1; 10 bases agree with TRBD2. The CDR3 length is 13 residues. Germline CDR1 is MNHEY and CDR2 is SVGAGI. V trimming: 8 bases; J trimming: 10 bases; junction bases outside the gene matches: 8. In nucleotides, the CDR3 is TGTGCCAGCTGGAGCGGGGGGGCCTGGGAGCAGTTCTTC. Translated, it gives CASWSGGAWEQFF.

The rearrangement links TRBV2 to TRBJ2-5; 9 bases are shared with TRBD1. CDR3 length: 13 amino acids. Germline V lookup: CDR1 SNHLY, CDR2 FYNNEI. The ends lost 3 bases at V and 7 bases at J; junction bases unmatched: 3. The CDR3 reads CASSDRQGGTQYF. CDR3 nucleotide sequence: TGTGCCAGCAGTGATCGACAGGGGGGGACCCAGTACTTC.

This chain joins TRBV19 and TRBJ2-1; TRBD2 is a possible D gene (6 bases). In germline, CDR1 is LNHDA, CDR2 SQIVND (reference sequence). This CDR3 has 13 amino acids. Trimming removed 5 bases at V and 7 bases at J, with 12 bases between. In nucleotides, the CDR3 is TGTGCCAGTAGTCCCCGGGCGGGGAATGAGCAGTTCTTC. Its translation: CASSPRAGNEQFF.

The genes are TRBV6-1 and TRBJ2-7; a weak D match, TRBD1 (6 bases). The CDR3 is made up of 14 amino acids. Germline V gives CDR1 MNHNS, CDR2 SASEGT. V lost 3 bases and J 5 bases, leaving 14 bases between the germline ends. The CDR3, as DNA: TGTGCCAGCAGTGACACAGGGTCGGGGAACGAGCAGTACTTC. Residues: CASSDTGSGNEQYF.

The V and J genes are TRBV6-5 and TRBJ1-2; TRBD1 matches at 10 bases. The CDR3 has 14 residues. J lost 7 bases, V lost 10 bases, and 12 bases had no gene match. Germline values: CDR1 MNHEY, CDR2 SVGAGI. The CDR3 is CATSHGQGESGYTF. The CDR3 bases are TGTGCCACCTCTCATGGACAGGGGGAGTCTGGCTACACCTTC.

The CDR3 DNA follows: TGTGCCAGCAGATCTCCGGGACAGATCTACGAGCAGTACTTC. Encoded protein: CASRSPGQIYEQYF. The gene calls are TRBV28 and TRBJ2-7; 7 nucleotides align to TRBD1. The CDR3 totals 14 residues. V shed 6 bases, J shed 3 bases, and the junction held 8 bases outside the gene matches. Germline V lookup: CDR1 MDHEN, CDR2 SYDVKM.

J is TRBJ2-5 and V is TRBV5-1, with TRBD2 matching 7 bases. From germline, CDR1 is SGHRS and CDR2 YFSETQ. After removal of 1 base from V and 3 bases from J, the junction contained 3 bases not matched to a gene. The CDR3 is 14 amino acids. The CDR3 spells CASSLWGLKETQYF. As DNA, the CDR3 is TGCGCCAGCAGCTTGTGGGGACTAAAAGAGACCCAGTACTTC.

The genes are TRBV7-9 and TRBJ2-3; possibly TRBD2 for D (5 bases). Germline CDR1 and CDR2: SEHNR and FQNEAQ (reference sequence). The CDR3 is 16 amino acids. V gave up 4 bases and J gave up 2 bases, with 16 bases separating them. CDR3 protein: CASSSLTGETTDTQYF. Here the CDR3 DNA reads TGTGCCAGCAGCTCCTTAACCGGGGAGACCACAGATACGCAGTATTTT.

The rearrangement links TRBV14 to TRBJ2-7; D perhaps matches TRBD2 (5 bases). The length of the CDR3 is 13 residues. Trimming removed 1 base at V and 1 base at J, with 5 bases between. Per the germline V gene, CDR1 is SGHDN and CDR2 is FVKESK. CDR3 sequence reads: CASSQGGSYEQYF. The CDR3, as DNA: TGTGCCAGCAGCCAAGGAGGGTCCTACGAGCAGTACTTC. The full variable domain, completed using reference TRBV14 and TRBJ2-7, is EAGVTQFPSHSVIEKGQTVTLRCDPISGHDNLYWYRRVMGKEIKFLLHFVKESKQDESGMPNNRFLAERTGGTYSTLKVQPAELEDSGVYFCASSQGGSYEQYFGPGTRLTVT.

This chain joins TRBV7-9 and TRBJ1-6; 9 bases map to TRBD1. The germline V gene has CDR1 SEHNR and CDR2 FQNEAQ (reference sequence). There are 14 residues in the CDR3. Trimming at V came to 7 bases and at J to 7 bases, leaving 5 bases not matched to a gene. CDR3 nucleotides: TGTGCCAGCAACGGACAGGGGCGAAATTCACCCCTCCACTTT. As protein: CASNGQGRNSPLHF.

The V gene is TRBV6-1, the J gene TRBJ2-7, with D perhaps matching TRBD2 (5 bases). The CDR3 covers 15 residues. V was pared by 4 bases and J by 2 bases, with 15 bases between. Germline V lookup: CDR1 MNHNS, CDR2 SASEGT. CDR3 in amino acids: CASSVEIDSAYEQYF. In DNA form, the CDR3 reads TGTGCCAGCAGTGTGGAAATCGATAGCGCCTACGAGCAGTACTTC.

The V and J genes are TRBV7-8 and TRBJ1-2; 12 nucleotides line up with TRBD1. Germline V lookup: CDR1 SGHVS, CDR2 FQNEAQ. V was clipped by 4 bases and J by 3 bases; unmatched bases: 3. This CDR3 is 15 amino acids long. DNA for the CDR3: TGTGCCAGCAGCTGGGACAGGGGGCGCGACTATGGCTACACCTTC. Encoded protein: CASSWDRGRDYGYTF. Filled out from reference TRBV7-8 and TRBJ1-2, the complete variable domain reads GAGVSQSPRYKVAKRGQDVALRCDPISGHVSLFWYQQALGQGPEFLTYFQNEAQLDKSGLPSDRFFAERPEGSVSTLKIQRTQQEDSAVYLCASSWDRGRDYGYTFGSGTRLTVV.

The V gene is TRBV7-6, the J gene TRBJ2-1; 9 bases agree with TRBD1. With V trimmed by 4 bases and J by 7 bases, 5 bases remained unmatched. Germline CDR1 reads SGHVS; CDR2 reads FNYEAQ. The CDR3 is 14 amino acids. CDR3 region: CASSSTGTGNEQFF. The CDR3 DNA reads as TGTGCCAGCAGCTCAACCGGGACAGGGAATGAGCAGTTCTTC. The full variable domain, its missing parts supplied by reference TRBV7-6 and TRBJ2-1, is GAGVSQSPRYKVTKRGQDVALRCDPISGHVSLYWYRQALGQGPEFLTYFNYEAQQDKSGLPNDRFSAERPEGSISTLTIQRTEQRDSAMYRCASSSTGTGNEQFFGPGTRLTVL.

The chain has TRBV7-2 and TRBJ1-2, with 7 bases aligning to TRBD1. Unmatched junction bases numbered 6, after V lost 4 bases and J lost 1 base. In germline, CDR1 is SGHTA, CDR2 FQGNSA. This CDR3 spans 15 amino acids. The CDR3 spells CASSSPGGFNYGYTF. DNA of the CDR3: TGTGCCAGCAGCTCTCCAGGGGGTTTTAACTATGGCTACACCTTC.

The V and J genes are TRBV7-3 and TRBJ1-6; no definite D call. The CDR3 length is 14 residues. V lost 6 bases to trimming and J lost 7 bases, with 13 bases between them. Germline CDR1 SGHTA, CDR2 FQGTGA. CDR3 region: CASSIEHTNSPLHF. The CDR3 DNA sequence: TGTGCCAGCAGTATCGAACATACCAATTCACCCCTCCACTTT.

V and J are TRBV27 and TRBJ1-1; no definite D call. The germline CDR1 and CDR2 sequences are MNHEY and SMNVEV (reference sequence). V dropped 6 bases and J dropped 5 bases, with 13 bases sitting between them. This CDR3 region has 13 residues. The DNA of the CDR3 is TGTGCCAGCAGCACTATTGGTGGGACTGAAGCTTTCTTT. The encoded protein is CASSTIGGTEAFF.

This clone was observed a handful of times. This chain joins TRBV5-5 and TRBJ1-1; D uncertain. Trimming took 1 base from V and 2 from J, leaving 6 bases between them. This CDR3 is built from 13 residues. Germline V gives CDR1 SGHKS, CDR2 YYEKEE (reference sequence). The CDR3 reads CASSLTLNTEAFF. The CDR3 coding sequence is TGTGCCAGCAGCTTGACCCTAAACACTGAAGCTTTCTTT.

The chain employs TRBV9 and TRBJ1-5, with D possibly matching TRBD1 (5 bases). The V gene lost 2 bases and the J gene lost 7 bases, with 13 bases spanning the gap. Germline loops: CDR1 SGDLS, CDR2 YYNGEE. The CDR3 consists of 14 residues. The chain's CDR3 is CASSVGQGEQPQHF. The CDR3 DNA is TGTGCCAGCAGCGTTGGTCAGGGCGAGCAGCCCCAGCATTTT.

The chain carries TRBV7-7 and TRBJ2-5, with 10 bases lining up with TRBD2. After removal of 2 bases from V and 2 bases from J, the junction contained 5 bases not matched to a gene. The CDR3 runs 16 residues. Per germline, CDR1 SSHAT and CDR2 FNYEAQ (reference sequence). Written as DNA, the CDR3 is TGTGCCAGCAGCTTACTCCCTAGCGGGGGACAAGAGACCCAGTACTTC. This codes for CASSLLPSGGQETQYF.

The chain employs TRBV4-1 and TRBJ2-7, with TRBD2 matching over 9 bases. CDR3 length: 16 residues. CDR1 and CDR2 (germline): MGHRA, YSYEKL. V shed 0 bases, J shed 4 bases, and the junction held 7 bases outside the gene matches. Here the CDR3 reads CASSQDVPAGGYEQYF. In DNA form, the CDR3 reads TGCGCCAGCAGCCAAGATGTTCCAGCGGGGGGTTACGAGCAGTACTTC.

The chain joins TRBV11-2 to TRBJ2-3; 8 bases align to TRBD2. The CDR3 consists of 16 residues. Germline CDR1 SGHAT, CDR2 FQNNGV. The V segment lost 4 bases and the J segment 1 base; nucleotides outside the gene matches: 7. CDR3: CASSSQMTSGTDTQYF. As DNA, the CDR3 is TGTGCCAGCAGCTCCCAGATGACTAGCGGCACAGATACGCAGTATTTT.

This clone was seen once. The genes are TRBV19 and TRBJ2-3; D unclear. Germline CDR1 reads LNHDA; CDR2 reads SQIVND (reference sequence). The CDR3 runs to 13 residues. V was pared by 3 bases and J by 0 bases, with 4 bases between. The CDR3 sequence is CASSMASTDTQYF. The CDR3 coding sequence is TGTGCCAGTAGTATGGCAAGCACAGATACGCAGTATTTT.

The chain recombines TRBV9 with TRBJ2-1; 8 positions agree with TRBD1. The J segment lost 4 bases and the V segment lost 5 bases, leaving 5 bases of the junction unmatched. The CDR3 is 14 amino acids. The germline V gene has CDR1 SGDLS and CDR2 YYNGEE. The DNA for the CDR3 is TGTGCCAGCAGTACGACAGGGGATTACAATGAGCAGTTCTTC. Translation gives CASSTTGDYNEQFF.

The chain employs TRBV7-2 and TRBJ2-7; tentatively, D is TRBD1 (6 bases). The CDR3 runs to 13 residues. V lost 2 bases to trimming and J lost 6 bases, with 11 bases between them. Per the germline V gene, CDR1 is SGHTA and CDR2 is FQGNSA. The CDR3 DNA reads TGTGCCAGCAGCTTAAAGGGACATGGCGAGCAGTACTTC. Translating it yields CASSLKGHGEQYF. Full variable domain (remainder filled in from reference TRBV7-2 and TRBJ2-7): GAGVSQSPSNKVTEKGKDVELRCDPISGHTALYWYRQSLGQGLEFLIYFQGNSAPDKSGLPSDRFSAERTGGSVSTLTIQRTQQEDSAVYLCASSLKGHGEQYFGPGTRLTVT.

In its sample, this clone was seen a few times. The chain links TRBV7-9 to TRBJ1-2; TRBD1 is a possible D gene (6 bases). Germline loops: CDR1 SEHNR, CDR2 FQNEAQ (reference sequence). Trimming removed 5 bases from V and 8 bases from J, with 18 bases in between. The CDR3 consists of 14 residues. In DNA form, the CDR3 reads TGTGCCAGCAGCCCCGGCGGGGGCGCTGGGGGCTACACCTTC. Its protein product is CASSPGGGAGGYTF.

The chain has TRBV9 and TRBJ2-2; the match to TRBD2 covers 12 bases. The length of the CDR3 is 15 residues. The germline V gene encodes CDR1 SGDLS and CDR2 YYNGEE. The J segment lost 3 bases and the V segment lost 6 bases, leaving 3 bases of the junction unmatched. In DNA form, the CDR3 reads TGTGCCAGCAACCGACTAGCGGGGGACACCGGGGAGCTGTTTTTT. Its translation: CASNRLAGDTGELFF.

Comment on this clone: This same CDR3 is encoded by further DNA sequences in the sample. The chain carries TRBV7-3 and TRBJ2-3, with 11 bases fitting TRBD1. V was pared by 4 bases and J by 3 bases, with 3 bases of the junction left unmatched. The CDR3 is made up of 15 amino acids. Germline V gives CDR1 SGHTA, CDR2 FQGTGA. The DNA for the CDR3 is TGTGCCAGCAGCTCGGGACAGGGGGGAACAGATACGCAGTATTTT. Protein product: CASSSGQGGTDTQYF.